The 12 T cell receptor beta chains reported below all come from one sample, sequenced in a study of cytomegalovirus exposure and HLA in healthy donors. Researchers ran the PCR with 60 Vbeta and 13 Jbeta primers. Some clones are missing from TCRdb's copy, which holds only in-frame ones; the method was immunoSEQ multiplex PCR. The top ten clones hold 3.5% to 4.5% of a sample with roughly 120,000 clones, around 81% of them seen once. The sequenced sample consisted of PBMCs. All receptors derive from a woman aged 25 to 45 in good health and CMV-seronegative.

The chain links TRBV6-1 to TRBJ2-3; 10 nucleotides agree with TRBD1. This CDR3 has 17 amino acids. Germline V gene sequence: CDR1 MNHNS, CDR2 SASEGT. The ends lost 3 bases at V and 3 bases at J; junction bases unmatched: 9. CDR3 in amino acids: CASSDTFGTGVTDTQYF. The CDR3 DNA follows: TGTGCCAGCAGTGACACATTTGGGACAGGGGTAACAGATACGCAGTATTTT.

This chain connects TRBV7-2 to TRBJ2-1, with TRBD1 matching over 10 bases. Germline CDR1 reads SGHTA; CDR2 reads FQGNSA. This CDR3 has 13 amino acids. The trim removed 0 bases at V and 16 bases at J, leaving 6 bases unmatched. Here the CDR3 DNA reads TGTGCCAGCAGCTTAGCCTCGGGACAGGGGTCCTTCTTC. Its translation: CASSLASGQGSFF.

The CDR3 spells CASSFLGPNDEQYF. CDR3 bases: TGTGCCAGCAGCTTCCTGGGCCCTAATGACGAGCAGTACTTC. The gene calls are TRBV13 and TRBJ2-5; D unclear. The DNA end favors TRBJ2-7, so the J call may be wrong. This CDR3 has 14 amino acids. The germline gives CDR1 PRHDT, CDR2 FYEKMQ (reference sequence).

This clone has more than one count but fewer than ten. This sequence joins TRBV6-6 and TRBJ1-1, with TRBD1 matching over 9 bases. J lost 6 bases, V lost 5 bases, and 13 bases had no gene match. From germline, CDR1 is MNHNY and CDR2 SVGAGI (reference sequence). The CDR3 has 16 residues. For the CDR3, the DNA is TGTGCCAGCAGTATGGGGACAGGGTATCACGAAGCTGAAGCTTTCTTT. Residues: CASSMGTGYHEAEAFF.

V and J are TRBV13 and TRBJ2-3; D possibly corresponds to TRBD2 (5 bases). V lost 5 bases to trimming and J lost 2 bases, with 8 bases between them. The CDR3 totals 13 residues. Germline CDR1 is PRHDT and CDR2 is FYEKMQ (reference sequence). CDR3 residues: CASSPGLTDTQYF. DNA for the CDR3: TGTGCCAGCAGCCCAGGACTCACAGATACGCAGTATTTT.

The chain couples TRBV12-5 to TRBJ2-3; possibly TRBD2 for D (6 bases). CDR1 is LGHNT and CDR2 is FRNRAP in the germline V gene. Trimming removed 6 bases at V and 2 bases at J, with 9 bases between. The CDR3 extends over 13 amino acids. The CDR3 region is CASGSSDTDTQYF. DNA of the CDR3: TGTGCTAGTGGGTCTAGCGACACAGATACGCAGTATTTT.

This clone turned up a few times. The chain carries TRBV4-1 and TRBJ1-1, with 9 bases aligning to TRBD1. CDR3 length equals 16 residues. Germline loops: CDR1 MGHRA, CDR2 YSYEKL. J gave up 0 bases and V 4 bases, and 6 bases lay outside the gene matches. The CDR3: CASSPDRGYVNTEAFF. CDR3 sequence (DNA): TGCGCCAGCAGCCCAGACAGGGGGTACGTGAACACTGAAGCTTTCTTT.

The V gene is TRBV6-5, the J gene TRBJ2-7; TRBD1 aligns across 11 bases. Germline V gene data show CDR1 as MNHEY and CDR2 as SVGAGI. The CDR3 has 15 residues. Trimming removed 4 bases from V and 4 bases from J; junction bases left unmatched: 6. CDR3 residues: CASSFRTGGEYEQYF. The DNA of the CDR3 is TGTGCCAGCAGTTTCCGGACAGGGGGCGAGTACGAGCAGTACTTC.

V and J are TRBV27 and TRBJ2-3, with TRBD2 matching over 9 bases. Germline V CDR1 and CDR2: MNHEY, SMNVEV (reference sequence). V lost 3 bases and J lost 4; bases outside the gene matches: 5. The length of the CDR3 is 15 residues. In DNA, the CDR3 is TGTGCCAGCAGTTTTTGGCGGGAGGGTTCAGATACGCAGTATTTT. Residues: CASSFWREGSDTQYF.

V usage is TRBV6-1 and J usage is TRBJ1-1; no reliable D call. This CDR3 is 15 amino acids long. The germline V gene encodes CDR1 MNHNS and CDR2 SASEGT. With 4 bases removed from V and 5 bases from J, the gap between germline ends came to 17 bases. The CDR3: CASSVLHISRTEAFF. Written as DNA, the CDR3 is TGTGCCAGCAGTGTTCTTCACATCTCGAGGACTGAAGCTTTCTTT.

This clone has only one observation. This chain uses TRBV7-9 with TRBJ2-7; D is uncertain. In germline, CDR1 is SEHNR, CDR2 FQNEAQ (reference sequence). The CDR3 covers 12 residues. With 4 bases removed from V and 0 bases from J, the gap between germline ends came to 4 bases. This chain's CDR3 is CASSYSSYEQYF. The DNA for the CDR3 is TGTGCCAGCAGCTACAGCTCCTACGAGCAGTACTTC.

CDR3 in DNA: TGTGCCAGCAGCCCCCGGGACAGGGGGCCTCACCGCTCCTACAATGAGCAGTTCTTC. As protein: CASSPRDRGPHRSYNEQFF. The rearrangement links TRBV9 to TRBJ2-1, with TRBD1 matching over 12 bases. V lost 4 bases, J lost 0 bases, and 11 bases stayed unmatched. The germline V gene encodes CDR1 SGDLS and CDR2 YYNGEE. CDR3 length: 19 residues.